The next 18 T cell receptor beta chains were all read from a single sample in a study of T cells in Graves' hyperthyroidism and ophthalmopathy. TCR beta CDR3 sequences were amplified from RNA transcripts. HTBI primers drove first-round RT-PCR of the TCR CDR3. TCRdb re-derived calls from the multiplex PCR reads in MiXCR, one entry per CDR3 protein. The table has some 350,000 distinct CDR3 sequences, approximately 15% seen once. The sequenced material came from blood. Receptor source: a woman aged 40 to 50 with Graves' ophthalmopathy.

This clonotype was detected ten times or more. CDR3 loop: CATWASGGQETQYF. The CDR3 DNA is TGTGCCACCTGGGCTAGCGGGGGCCAAGAGACCCAGTACTTC. This chain connects TRBV28 to TRBJ2-5; the match to TRBD2 covers 10 bases. This CDR3 is 14 amino acids long. V lost 10 bases to trimming and J lost 1 base; unmatched junction nucleotides: 6. Germline V gene sequence: CDR1 MDHEN, CDR2 SYDVKM.

Only a few counts were recorded for this clonotype. The chain uses TRBV3-1 and TRBJ1-3, with 9 bases aligning to TRBD1. Trimming took 4 bases from V and 2 from J; bases not matched to a gene: 9. The CDR3 length is 17 residues. Per germline, CDR1 LGHDT and CDR2 YNNKEL (reference sequence). This chain's CDR3 is CASSRTSTGGTGNTIYF. The CDR3 DNA sequence: TGTGCCAGCAGCCGGACCTCCACAGGGGGCACTGGAAACACCATATATTTT. Combining the CDR3 with reference TRBV3-1 and TRBJ1-3 gives the whole variable domain DTAVSQTPKYLVTQMGNDKSIKCEQNLGHDTMYWYKQDSKKFLKIMFSYNNKELIINETVPNRFSPKSPDKAHLNLHINSLELGDSAVYFCASSRTSTGGTGNTIYFGEGSWLTVV.

V usage is TRBV24-1 and J usage is TRBJ1-2; D is perhaps TRBD1 (5 bases). V lost 2 bases and J 7 bases, leaving 13 bases between the germline ends. This CDR3 spans 14 amino acids. Germline V CDR1 and CDR2: KGHDR, SFDVKD. CDR3 loop: CATSDSRGEVGYTF. Written as DNA, the CDR3 is TGTGCCACCAGTGATTCTCGGGGGGAAGTTGGCTACACCTTC.

This clonotype was seen repeatedly, ten times or more. As DNA, the CDR3 is TGTGCCAGTACGGGGGTAACGGACACTGAAGCTTTCTTT. It is translated as CASTGVTDTEAFF. This rearrangement joins TRBV6-1 to TRBJ1-1; tentatively, D is TRBD1 (5 bases). The CDR3 runs 13 residues. The germline V gene has CDR1 MNHNS and CDR2 SASEGT. Between the trimmed V and J ends, which lost 9 bases and 3 bases, there was a span of 14 bases.

J is TRBJ2-7 and V is TRBV10-3; D perhaps matches TRBD1 (5 bases). Germline lookup yields CDR1 ENHRY and CDR2 SYGVKD. This CDR3 is 14 amino acids long. The V gene lost 6 bases and the J gene lost 1 base, with 13 bases spanning the gap. As DNA, the CDR3 is TGTGCCATCAGCGGCAGGGTCGGATCCTACGAGCAGTACTTC. Translating gives CAISGRVGSYEQYF.

This clonotype was seen at least ten times. DNA of the CDR3: TGTGCCAGTAGACTGGACGTTTTGAGCAATCAGCCCCAGCATTTT. Protein sequence: CASRLDVLSNQPQHF. This chain connects TRBV19 to TRBJ1-5; the D is unclear. This CDR3 has 15 amino acids. Looked up from germline, CDR1 is LNHDA and CDR2 is SQIVND (reference sequence). V was shortened by 6 bases and J by 1 base, with 13 bases between the two germline ends.

This clonotype was counted a few times. This rearrangement joins TRBV11-2 to TRBJ2-1; maybe TRBD2 (6 bases). Germline lookup yields CDR1 SGHAT and CDR2 FQNNGV. The V end lost 1 base, the J end lost 3 bases, and 22 bases lay between the germline ends. The CDR3 extends over 19 amino acids. The CDR3 loop reads CASSLVGEARGLFYNEQFF. The CDR3 DNA sequence: TGTGCCAGCAGCTTAGTAGGGGAGGCGCGGGGTCTTTTCTACAATGAGCAGTTCTTC.

The chain carries TRBV7-9 and TRBJ2-1; D is perhaps TRBD1 or TRBD2 (6 bases each). CDR3 length: 15 amino acids. The germline gives CDR1 SEHNR, CDR2 FQNEAQ (reference sequence). Trimming shortened V by 7 bases and J by 5 bases, and 18 bases separated the two germline ends. The CDR3 bases are TGTGCCAGCAATCGTGGCCGGGGGCTACACAATGAGCAGTTCTTC. This translates into CASNRGRGLHNEQFF. Based on the CDR3 plus reference TRBV7-9 and TRBJ2-1, the full variable domain is DTGVSQNPRHKITKRGQNVTFRCDPISEHNRLYWYRQTLGQGPEFLTYFQNEAQLEKSRLLSDRFSAERPKGSFSTLEIQRTEQGDSAMYLCASNRGRGLHNEQFFGPGTRLTVL.

This chain connects TRBV4-1 to TRBJ2-3, with unresolved D. The V end was cut by 0 bases, the J end by 2 bases, with 12 bases between. The CDR3 is 16 amino acids. The germline V gene has CDR1 MGHRA and CDR2 YSYEKL. This CDR3 reads CASSQDHPYYTDTQYF. CDR3 DNA sequence: TGCGCCAGCAGCCAAGATCATCCCTACTACACAGATACGCAGTATTTT.

This clonotype has a count of ten or more. The rearrangement uses TRBV28 and TRBJ2-2, with D perhaps matching TRBD1 (6 bases). The CDR3 extends over 15 amino acids. The germline V gene has CDR1 MDHEN and CDR2 SYDVKM. Trimming removed 6 bases at V and 4 bases at J, with 15 bases between. CDR3 sequence reads: CASRPGAGVTGELFF. The CDR3 nucleotides read TGTGCCAGCAGGCCCGGGGCAGGGGTCACCGGGGAGCTGTTTTTT.

This clonotype was counted at least ten times. The chain carries TRBV20-1 and TRBJ1-1; maybe TRBD1 (5 bases). Germline-derived CDR1 and CDR2 are DFQATT and SNEGSKA (reference sequence). V lost 0 bases and J lost 3, with 11 bases in between. This CDR3 contains 14 residues. In nucleotides, the CDR3 is TGCAGTGCTAGAGATCCAGGGACCCACACTGAAGCTTTCTTT. This encodes CSARDPGTHTEAFF.

V gene TRBV7-9 combines with J gene TRBJ2-5, with D perhaps given as TRBD1 or TRBD2 (5 bases each). Trimming removed 3 bases from V and 4 bases from J, with 24 bases in between. The CDR3 has 18 residues. Germline values: CDR1 SEHNR, CDR2 FQNEAQ (reference sequence). This CDR3 reads CASSFTRDREYRGETQYF. The CDR3 region has the DNA TGTGCCAGCAGCTTCACCCGGGACCGCGAGTACCGGGGAGAGACCCAGTACTTC.

This clonotype was counted a few times. The CDR3 DNA is TGCAGTGCTAGAACGGGGGGGAATCAGCCCCAGCATTTT. Translated: CSARTGGNQPQHF. The V and J genes are TRBV20-1 and TRBJ1-5; maybe TRBD1 (5 bases). The V gene's germline CDR1 is DFQATT and CDR2 SNEGSKA (reference sequence). V was clipped by 2 bases and J by 4 bases, with 9 bases between them. CDR3 length: 13 residues.

Concerning this clonotype itself: A much larger clone lies a single base off, so this may be a read error. The chain recombines TRBV28 with TRBJ2-2; TRBD1 is a possible D gene (5 bases). CDR1 and CDR2 (germline): MDHEN, SYDVKM. This CDR3 contains 15 residues. Trimming took 3 bases from V and 1 from J, leaving 9 bases between them. The CDR3 DNA sequence: TGTGCCAGCAGTTTTATACAGGTGAACACCGGGGAGCTGTTTTTT. The encoded protein is CASSFIQVNTGELFF.

A remark on this clonotype: A much larger clone is a single base away; this may be a read error. This sequence joins TRBV3-1 and TRBJ2-7; D gene uncertain. This CDR3 is built from 13 residues. CDR1 is LGHDT, CDR2 YNNKEL, per germline (reference sequence). The CDR3, as DNA: TGTGCCCGCAGCCCAACCTTCTCCTACGAGCAGTACTTC. It translates to CARSPTFSYEQYF.

This clonotype has a handful of counts. The chain carries TRBV12-3 or TRBV12-4 and TRBJ1-6; D not resolved. Trimming cost V 6 bases and J 0 bases, with 15 bases left between them. The CDR3 totals 17 residues. CDR3 coding DNA: TGTGCCAGCAGATTCGGTCTTCGGAGCTCCTATAATTCACCCCTCCACTTT. Its translation is CASRFGLRSSYNSPLHF.

This clonotype has just a few counts. The rearrangement uses TRBV2 and TRBJ1-1; TRBD1 might be the D (5 bases). Trimming pared 5 bases from V and 8 bases from J, leaving 9 bases between. CDR3 length: 11 amino acids. Germline assignment: CDR1 SNHLY and CDR2 FYNNEI. CDR3 loop: CASSNRQEAFF. CDR3 sequence (DNA): TGTGCCAGCAGTAATCGACAGGAAGCTTTCTTT.

Details on this clonotype: Since a much larger clone is just one base distant, this may be a read error. The chain carries TRBV28 and TRBJ1-1; 8 nucleotides align to TRBD1. This CDR3 is built from 15 residues. The germline gives CDR1 MDHEN, CDR2 SYDVKM. The CDR3, as DNA: TGTGCCAGCGGTTTATCACCTAGGACAGGGACTGAAGCTTTCTTT. Translating it yields CASGLSPRTGTEAFF.